The 13 T cell receptor beta chains below all came from one sample that was sequenced in a study of Graves' ophthalmopathy and Graves' hyperthyroidism. The authors amplified TCR beta CDR3 regions, and they did so from RNA transcripts for repertoire sequencing. An opening RT-PCR round employed HTBI primers and preceded a second-round multiplex PCR. TCRdb redid the calling of the multiplex PCR reads with MiXCR, one entry per CDR3 protein. The sample carries about 480,000 distinct CDR3 sequences, under 15% recorded once. Material for sequencing was blood. These TCRs come from a woman aged 25 to 39 with Graves' ophthalmopathy.

This chain joins TRBV7-9 and TRBJ2-7; no definite D call. The CDR3 loop spans 15 amino acids. Trimming removed 4 bases from V and 2 bases from J, with 15 bases in between. From germline, CDR1 is SEHNR and CDR2 FQNEAQ (reference sequence). CDR3 DNA: TGTGCCAGCAGCTCGGGTTTTTCCCGGACCTACGAGCAGTACTTC. The encoded protein is CASSSGFSRTYEQYF. Full variable domain (rest looked up from reference TRBV7-9 and TRBJ2-7): DTGVSQNPRHKITKRGQNVTFRCDPISEHNRLYWYRQTLGQGPEFLTYFQNEAQLEKSRLLSDRFSAERPKGSFSTLEIQRTEQGDSAMYLCASSSGFSRTYEQYFGPGTRLTVT.

This clonotype was picked up many times. The V and J genes are TRBV12-3 or TRBV12-4 and TRBJ2-5, with TRBD1 as a possible D gene (6 bases). Between the trimmed V and J ends, which lost 6 bases and 5 bases, there was a span of 13 bases. This CDR3 region has 13 residues. The CDR3: CASSPGVEETQYF. For the CDR3, the DNA is TGTGCCAGCAGCCCAGGGGTCGAGGAGACCCAGTACTTC.

This chain joins TRBV12-3 or TRBV12-4 and TRBJ1-1; D is ambiguous. The CDR3 runs 13 residues. V gave up 6 bases and J gave up 1 base, with 9 bases separating them. CDR3 loop: CASRLGWNTEAFF. CDR3 in DNA: TGTGCCAGCAGATTGGGGTGGAACACTGAAGCTTTCTTT.

The chain recombines TRBV6-1 with TRBJ1-2; 8 bases agree with TRBD1. CDR1 is MNHNS and CDR2 is SASEGT in the germline V gene. This CDR3 is 14 amino acids long. Trimming at V came to 5 bases and at J to 8 bases, leaving 10 bases not matched to a gene. CDR3: CASSRPGQGKGYTF. The CDR3 coding sequence is TGTGCCAGCAGTCGCCCAGGACAGGGAAAGGGCTACACCTTC.

The genes are TRBV27 and TRBJ1-1; D gene uncertain. This CDR3 is 16 amino acids long. Trimming stripped 6 bases from V and 0 bases from J, with 17 bases between. Germline lookup yields CDR1 MNHEY and CDR2 SMNVEV (reference sequence). The CDR3 sequence is CASSPTWSSLNTEAFF. For the CDR3, the DNA is TGTGCCAGCAGCCCGACCTGGTCCTCGTTGAACACTGAAGCTTTCTTT.

Worth noting for this clonotype: A much larger clone is a single base away; this may be a read error. CDR3 in DNA: TGTGCCAGCAGCCCCGCGGGGGCCCTCTACGAGCAGTACTTC. Its translation is CASSPAGALYEQYF. The chain is built from TRBV12-3 or TRBV12-4 and TRBJ2-7; tentative D call: TRBD2 (7 bases). Trimming left V 6 bases short and J 3 bases short, with 15 bases between. The CDR3 runs to 14 residues.

About this clonotype itself: A read error may produce the germline difference seen at one junction end. This rearrangement joins TRBV27 to TRBJ1-1, with D perhaps TRBD1 (6 bases). In germline, CDR1 is MNHEY, CDR2 SMNVEV (reference sequence). The CDR3 contains 13 residues. In nucleotides, the CDR3 is TGTGCCATCGGGCCGTGGACAGACACTGAAGCTTGCTTT. This encodes CAIGPWTDTEACF.

At least ten counts were recorded for this clonotype. A single base separates this from a much larger clone, so it may be a read error. V gene TRBV9 combines with J gene TRBJ1-3; tentative D call: TRBD1 (6 bases). The V end was cut by 4 bases, the J end by 4 bases, with 15 bases between. Germline V lookup: CDR1 SGDLS, CDR2 YYNGEE. This CDR3 region has 15 residues. The CDR3 coding sequence is TGTGCCAGCAGCAACGCCGGGGGCGTCGGAAACACCATATATTTT. Residues: CASSNAGGVGNTIYF. Combining the CDR3 with reference TRBV9 and TRBJ1-3 gives the whole variable domain DSGVTQTPKHLITATGQRVTLRCSPRSGDLSVYWYQQSLDQGLQFLIQYYNGEERAKGNILERFSAQQFPDLHSELNLSSLELGDSALYFCASSNAGGVGNTIYFGEGSWLTVV.

This clonotype was recorded at least ten times. The gene calls are TRBV7-9 and TRBJ2-5; 9 bases agree with TRBD1. The CDR3 loop spans 15 amino acids. Germline V CDR1 and CDR2: SEHNR, FQNEAQ (reference sequence). J gave up 4 bases and V 1 base, and 4 bases lay outside the gene matches. The CDR3, as DNA: TGTGCCAGCAGCTTAGGGGACAGGGATGGAGAGACCCAGTACTTC. The encoded protein is CASSLGDRDGETQYF.

This clonotype was seen ten or more times. The chain uses TRBV7-2 and TRBJ2-7; D not certain. The CDR3 runs to 12 residues. The germline CDR1 and CDR2 sequences are SGHTA and FQGNSA. V lost 3 bases and J 6 bases, leaving 9 bases between the germline ends. CDR3 DNA: TGTGCCAGCAGCTTCCTCAGTAGCGAGCAGTACTTC. It specifies CASSFLSSEQYF.

This clonotype was recorded at least ten times. The chain has TRBV20-1 and TRBJ2-5, with 9 bases aligning to TRBD2. This CDR3 has 14 amino acids. Per the germline V gene, CDR1 is DFQATT and CDR2 is SNEGSKA (reference sequence). V trimming: 0 bases; J trimming: 5 bases; junction bases outside the gene matches: 4. CDR3 residues: CSARDRLAVETQYF. CDR3 sequence (DNA): TGCAGTGCTAGAGATCGACTAGCGGTCGAGACCCAGTACTTC.

With respect to this clonotype: The CDR3 carries no conserved terminal phenylalanine or tryptophan, so it likely arises from a read error. This chain uses TRBV5-1 with TRBJ1-1, with D perhaps matching TRBD1 (6 bases). Germline V gene data show CDR1 as SGHRS and CDR2 as YFSETQ. Trimming cost V 4 bases and J 1 base, with 8 bases left between them. This CDR3 is built from 13 residues. CDR3: CASSRQENTEAFS. The DNA of the CDR3 is TGCGCCAGCAGCCGACAGGAGAACACTGAAGCTTTCTCT.

This clonotype appeared many times. This chain links TRBV12-3 or TRBV12-4 with TRBJ1-6; D not resolved. The CDR3 extends over 18 amino acids. The V and J ends lost 5 bases and 0 bases respectively, with 17 bases between them. CDR3 sequence (DNA): TGTGCCAGCAGTCGCACGGGCAGTGAGAGCTCCTATAATTCACCCCTCCACTTT. Translating gives CASSRTGSESSYNSPLHF.